This is a list of T cell receptor beta chains from one sample in a study of blood T cell repertoires in COVID-19. TCRdb's copy holds only in-frame clones and misses some; the assay was immunoSEQ multiplex PCR. The sample has roughly 180,000 clones, about nine tenths seen once; the top ten hold about 20%. The material sequenced was peripheral blood. These receptors were obtained from a man aged 70-80 years with active or convalescent COVID-19. The CDR3 runs from the conserved cysteine through the conserved F or W. Fields, in order: CDR3 length, clone size, V gene, J gene, D gene, CDR3 DNA, CDR3 protein. The D gene is left open where the match is weak. Clone size is shown for a subset of rows, as once, few, many or a class of expanded clone.

len: 11
abundance: .
v_gene: TRBV20-1
j_gene: TRBJ2-5
d_gene: .
CDR3nt: TGCAGTGCTCGCCGAGGTGAGACCCAGTACTTC
CDR3aa: CSARRGETQYF

len: 17
abundance: .
v_gene: TRBV5-1
j_gene: TRBJ2-1
d_gene: TRBD2
CDR3nt: TGCGCCAGCAGCCTGGGACTAGCGGGGGTCCTCTACAATGAGCAGTTCTTC
CDR3aa: CASSLGLAGVLYNEQFF

len: 16
abundance: .
v_gene: TRBV4-1
j_gene: TRBJ1-1
d_gene: .
CDR3nt: TGCGCCAGCAGCGTCACGTGGATTGGGGAGAGCACTGAAGCTTTCTTT
CDR3aa: CASSVTWIGESTEAFF

len: 14
abundance: few
v_gene: TRBV18
j_gene: TRBJ1-1
d_gene: TRBD1
CDR3nt: TGTGCCAGCTCACCCGGACAGGAGTACACTGAAGCTTTCTTT
CDR3aa: CASSPGQEYTEAFF

len: 14
abundance: few
v_gene: TRBV3-1/TRBV3-2
j_gene: TRBJ1-5
d_gene: .
CDR3nt: TGTGCCAGCAGCTCCAACAGGGCTACTCAGCCCCAGCATTTT
CDR3aa: CASSSNRATQPQHF

len: 17
abundance: .
v_gene: TRBV18
j_gene: TRBJ1-4
d_gene: TRBD1
CDR3nt: TGTGCCAGCTCACGGGGACAGCCCAAAGCAACTAATGAAAAACTGTTTTTT
CDR3aa: CASSRGQPKATNEKLFF

len: 15
abundance: .
v_gene: TRBV14
j_gene: TRBJ2-7
d_gene: TRBD1
CDR3nt: TGTGCCAGCAGCCAACATACAGGGGCTTCCTACGAGCAGTACTTC
CDR3aa: CASSQHTGASYEQYF

len: 15
abundance: .
v_gene: TRBV5-1
j_gene: TRBJ1-5
d_gene: .
CDR3nt: TGCGCCAGCAGCCGGGGACAAGTTAGCAATCAGCCCCAGCATTTT
CDR3aa: CASSRGQVSNQPQHF

len: 14
abundance: .
v_gene: TRBV4-3
j_gene: TRBJ2-1
d_gene: .
CDR3nt: TGCGCCAGCAGCCAAGATCGGGCCCGAGGGGAGCAGTTCTTC
CDR3aa: CASSQDRARGEQFF

len: 14
abundance: .
v_gene: TRBV19
j_gene: TRBJ1-2
d_gene: TRBD1
CDR3nt: TGTGCCAGTAGCCAGGGACAGGCTACCTATGGCTACACCTTC
CDR3aa: CASSQGQATYGYTF

len: 15
abundance: .
v_gene: TRBV3-1/TRBV3-2
j_gene: TRBJ2-3
d_gene: .
CDR3nt: TGTGCCAGCACCCCGCAACTAGCTAGCACAGATACGCAGTATTTT
CDR3aa: CASTPQLASTDTQYF

len: 15
abundance: few
v_gene: TRBV6-4
j_gene: TRBJ1-2
d_gene: TRBD1
CDR3nt: TGTGCCAGCAGTGACTCGAGCGGACAGGCGGTTGGCTACACCTTC
CDR3aa: CASSDSSGQAVGYTF

len: 15
abundance: .
v_gene: TRBV30
j_gene: TRBJ2-3
d_gene: TRBD1
CDR3nt: TGTGCCTGGAGTGTTTGGACCCCGGGACAGGGGACGCAGTATTTT
CDR3aa: CAWSVWTPGQGTQYF

len: 14
abundance: .
v_gene: TRBV7-2
j_gene: TRBJ2-3
d_gene: .
CDR3nt: TGTGCCAGCAGCTCCCGGGAGAAGGGAGATACGCAGTATTTT
CDR3aa: CASSSREKGDTQYF

len: 14
abundance: .
v_gene: TRBV19
j_gene: TRBJ1-5
d_gene: .
CDR3nt: TGTGCCAGTAGTATGGGGAGCCTATATCAGCCCCAGCATTTT
CDR3aa: CASSMGSLYQPQHF

len: 16
abundance: .
v_gene: TRBV19
j_gene: TRBJ2-7
d_gene: TRBD1
CDR3nt: TGTGCCAGTAGGGGGTCGACAGGGGAGACCTCCTACGAGCAGTACTTC
CDR3aa: CASRGSTGETSYEQYF

len: 19
abundance: .
v_gene: TRBV19
j_gene: TRBJ1-4
d_gene: .
CDR3nt: TGTGCCAGTAGTATAGGCCGTGTGAGGCTCCAGGGAACTAATGAAAAACTGTTTTTT
CDR3aa: CASSIGRVRLQGTNEKLFF

len: 16
abundance: few
v_gene: TRBV15
j_gene: TRBJ2-5
d_gene: .
CDR3nt: TGTGCCACCAGCAGAGAACGGGGTGCAGGACAAGAGACCCAGTACTTC
CDR3aa: CATSRERGAGQETQYF

len: 16
abundance: .
v_gene: TRBV4-3
j_gene: TRBJ2-7
d_gene: TRBD2
CDR3nt: TGCGCCAGCAGCCAAGATATCAGCGGGGGGTACTACGAGCAGTACTTC
CDR3aa: CASSQDISGGYYEQYF

len: 16
abundance: .
v_gene: TRBV5-4
j_gene: TRBJ2-7
d_gene: TRBD1
CDR3nt: TGTGCCAGCAGCTTGTCTTATGGGACAGGGGCGGACGAGCAGTACTTC
CDR3aa: CASSLSYGTGADEQYF

len: 14
abundance: .
v_gene: TRBV18
j_gene: TRBJ1-2
d_gene: .
CDR3nt: TGTGCCAGCTCACCCGACGGGGAGGACTATGGCTACACCTTC
CDR3aa: CASSPDGEDYGYTF

len: 13
abundance: once
v_gene: TRBV27
j_gene: TRBJ2-7
d_gene: TRBD1
CDR3nt: TGTGCCAGCAGTCCGACAGGGGCCTACGAGCAGTACTTC
CDR3aa: CASSPTGAYEQYF

len: 14
abundance: .
v_gene: TRBV28
j_gene: TRBJ1-5
d_gene: .
CDR3nt: TGTGCCAGCAGGCGCACAGGGAGCAATCAGCCCCAGCATTTT
CDR3aa: CASRRTGSNQPQHF

len: 16
abundance: .
v_gene: TRBV6-1
j_gene: TRBJ2-1
d_gene: TRBD2
CDR3nt: TGTGCCAGCAGTGGCGGGACTAGCGGCACCTACAATGAGCAGTTCTTC
CDR3aa: CASSGGTSGTYNEQFF

len: 14
abundance: .
v_gene: TRBV5-1
j_gene: TRBJ1-4
d_gene: .
CDR3nt: TGCGCCAGCAGCGCGAGGACAGCTAATGAAAAACTGTTTTTT
CDR3aa: CASSARTANEKLFF

len: 17
abundance: .
v_gene: TRBV4-3
j_gene: TRBJ1-6
d_gene: .
CDR3nt: TGCGCCAGCAGCCAAGTTCGTACAGGACGCGGTGGTTCACCCCTCCACTTT
CDR3aa: CASSQVRTGRGGSPLHF

len: 15
abundance: .
v_gene: TRBV3-1/TRBV3-2
j_gene: TRBJ2-5
d_gene: .
CDR3nt: TGTGCCAGCAGCCTTAGGGGGAGGGGCGGTGAGACCCAGTACTTC
CDR3aa: CASSLRGRGGETQYF

len: 13
abundance: .
v_gene: TRBV7-6
j_gene: TRBJ2-7
d_gene: TRBD2
CDR3nt: TGTGCCAGCACCGACTCGGGAGGTTACGAGCAGTACTTC
CDR3aa: CASTDSGGYEQYF

len: 16
abundance: .
v_gene: TRBV28
j_gene: TRBJ1-4
d_gene: .
CDR3nt: TGTGCCAGCAGGGGAGAAGACCGAGCAACTAATGAAAAACTGTTTTTT
CDR3aa: CASRGEDRATNEKLFF

len: 14
abundance: few
v_gene: TRBV18
j_gene: TRBJ2-1
d_gene: .
CDR3nt: TGTGCCACGAAATCGACAGACTCCTACAATGAGCAGTTCTTC
CDR3aa: CATKSTDSYNEQFF

len: 15
abundance: .
v_gene: TRBV30
j_gene: TRBJ2-1
d_gene: .
CDR3nt: TGTGCCTGGAGTGTATCGAGCCGGAGCCTCTATGAGCAGTTCTTC
CDR3aa: CAWSVSSRSLYEQFF

len: 15
abundance: .
v_gene: TRBV18
j_gene: TRBJ1-5
d_gene: TRBD1
CDR3nt: TGTGCCAGCTCACCCCGGACAGGGGCTGATCAGCCCCAGCATTTT
CDR3aa: CASSPRTGADQPQHF

len: 16
abundance: .
v_gene: TRBV28
j_gene: TRBJ2-1
d_gene: .
CDR3nt: TGTGCCAGCAGTTTGGGCAGGGGACACTCCTACAATGAGCAGTTCTTC
CDR3aa: CASSLGRGHSYNEQFF

len: 15
abundance: .
v_gene: TRBV9
j_gene: TRBJ1-1
d_gene: .
CDR3nt: TGTGCCAGCAGCGTAGCTACGGGGGGGAACACTGAAGCTTTCTTT
CDR3aa: CASSVATGGNTEAFF

len: 17
abundance: .
v_gene: TRBV11-2
j_gene: TRBJ2-7
d_gene: TRBD2
CDR3nt: TGTGCCAGCAGCTTATCCCCAATGGCGGGGGGGCCCCACGAGCAGTACTTC
CDR3aa: CASSLSPMAGGPHEQYF

len: 18
abundance: .
v_gene: TRBV5-1
j_gene: TRBJ2-3
d_gene: TRBD2
CDR3nt: TGCGCCAGCAGCCCCGGGACTAGCGGGAGCATCGGCACAGATACGCAGTATTTT
CDR3aa: CASSPGTSGSIGTDTQYF

len: 13
abundance: .
v_gene: TRBV2
j_gene: TRBJ1-1
d_gene: .
CDR3nt: TGTGCCAGCAGTGTGCTAGGGGGCACTGAAGCTTTCTTT
CDR3aa: CASSVLGGTEAFF

len: 12
abundance: .
v_gene: TRBV4-3
j_gene: TRBJ2-2
d_gene: .
CDR3nt: TGCGCCAGCAGCCAATTACACGGGGAGCTGTTTTTT
CDR3aa: CASSQLHGELFF

len: 16
abundance: few
v_gene: TRBV20-1
j_gene: TRBJ1-5
d_gene: TRBD1
CDR3nt: TGCAGTGCTAGTAGGACAGGGAGTAATCCCAATCAGCCCCAGCATTTT
CDR3aa: CSASRTGSNPNQPQHF

len: 16
abundance: .
v_gene: TRBV9
j_gene: TRBJ2-7
d_gene: TRBD2
CDR3nt: TGTGCCAGCAGCGTTGGAGCGGGGTCTAGCTCCTACGAGCAGTACTTC
CDR3aa: CASSVGAGSSSYEQYF

len: 14
abundance: once
v_gene: TRBV7-2
j_gene: TRBJ1-2
d_gene: TRBD1
CDR3nt: TGTGCCAGCAGCTCCCGGACAGGGGGCTATGGCTACACCTTC
CDR3aa: CASSSRTGGYGYTF

len: 13
abundance: .
v_gene: TRBV30
j_gene: TRBJ1-1
d_gene: .
CDR3nt: TGTGCCTGGACTCGACAGTTTAACACTGAAGCTTTCTTT
CDR3aa: CAWTRQFNTEAFF

len: 14
abundance: .
v_gene: TRBV9
j_gene: TRBJ2-7
d_gene: TRBD1
CDR3nt: TGTGCCAGCAGCCCGGGACAGAGGACCTACGAGCAGTACTTC
CDR3aa: CASSPGQRTYEQYF

len: 15
abundance: .
v_gene: TRBV11-2
j_gene: TRBJ2-1
d_gene: .
CDR3nt: TGTGCCAGCAGCTTAGAGGGGGGAGAGGTTCATGAGCAGTTCTTC
CDR3aa: CASSLEGGEVHEQFF

len: 15
abundance: .
v_gene: TRBV7-9
j_gene: TRBJ2-1
d_gene: TRBD1
CDR3nt: TGTGCCAGCAGCTACCGGGACAGGGGGACGAATGAGCAGTTCTTC
CDR3aa: CASSYRDRGTNEQFF

len: 13
abundance: .
v_gene: TRBV12-3/TRBV12-4
j_gene: TRBJ2-7
d_gene: TRBD1
CDR3nt: TGTGCCAGCAGTGGGGACAGGTTCTACGAGCAGTACTTC
CDR3aa: CASSGDRFYEQYF

len: 17
abundance: .
v_gene: TRBV5-1
j_gene: TRBJ1-1
d_gene: TRBD1
CDR3nt: TGCGCCAGCAGCGTCCAGGGACAGGGGGCCATGAACACTGAAGCTTTCTTT
CDR3aa: CASSVQGQGAMNTEAFF

len: 17
abundance: .
v_gene: TRBV5-4
j_gene: TRBJ2-5
d_gene: .
CDR3nt: TGTGCCAGCAGCTTGGGGCTAGGTGGGTTGACAGTGGAGACCCAGTACTTC
CDR3aa: CASSLGLGGLTVETQYF

len: 14
abundance: .
v_gene: TRBV28
j_gene: TRBJ1-1
d_gene: .
CDR3nt: TGTGCCAGCAGCAACGGACAGTTGAACACTGAAGCTTTCTTT
CDR3aa: CASSNGQLNTEAFF

len: 15
abundance: .
v_gene: TRBV5-1
j_gene: TRBJ2-7
d_gene: TRBD2
CDR3nt: TGCGCCAGCAGCTCTCAAGCGGGAGGGCCGAACGAGCAGTACTTC
CDR3aa: CASSSQAGGPNEQYF

len: 15
abundance: .
v_gene: TRBV4-3
j_gene: TRBJ2-3
d_gene: .
CDR3nt: TGCGCCAGCAGCCAAGATCCCAGGAGCACAGATACGCAGTATTTT
CDR3aa: CASSQDPRSTDTQYF

len: 13
abundance: .
v_gene: TRBV19
j_gene: TRBJ1-2
d_gene: .
CDR3nt: TGTGCCAGTCGTACAGTCACTAACTATGGCTACACCTTC
CDR3aa: CASRTVTNYGYTF